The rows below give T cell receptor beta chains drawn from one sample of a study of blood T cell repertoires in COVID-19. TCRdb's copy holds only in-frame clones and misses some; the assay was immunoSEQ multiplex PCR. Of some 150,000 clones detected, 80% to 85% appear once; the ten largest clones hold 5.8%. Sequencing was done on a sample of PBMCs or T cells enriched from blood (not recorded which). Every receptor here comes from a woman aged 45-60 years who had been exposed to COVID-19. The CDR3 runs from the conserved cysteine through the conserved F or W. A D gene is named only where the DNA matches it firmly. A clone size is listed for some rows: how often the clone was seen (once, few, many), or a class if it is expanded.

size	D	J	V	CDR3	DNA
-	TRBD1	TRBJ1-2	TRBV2	CASSTPGTGVNYGYTF	TGTGCCAGCAGTACCCCCGGGACAGGGGTGAACTATGGCTACACCTTC
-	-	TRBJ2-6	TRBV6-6	CASSPLPRNSGANVLTF	TGTGCCAGCAGTCCACTTCCGCGAAACTCTGGGGCCAACGTCCTGACTTTC
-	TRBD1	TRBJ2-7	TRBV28	CASSLTGVVYEQYF	TGTGCCAGCAGTTTAACAGGGGTCGTCTACGAGCAGTACTTC
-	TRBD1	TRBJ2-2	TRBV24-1	CATSDPDRAGELFF	TGTGCCACCAGTGACCCCGACAGGGCCGGGGAGCTGTTTTTT
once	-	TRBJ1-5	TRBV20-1	CSASRGGANQPQHF	TGCAGTGCTAGTCGGGGCGGGGCCAATCAGCCCCAGCATTTT
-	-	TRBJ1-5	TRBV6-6	CASSPDWRQDQPQHF	TGTGCCAGCAGCCCCGATTGGAGGCAGGATCAGCCCCAGCATTTT
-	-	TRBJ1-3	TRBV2	CASMEGRGSFRNTIYF	TGTGCCAGCATGGAAGGCCGGGGGTCCTTTCGGAACACCATATATTTT
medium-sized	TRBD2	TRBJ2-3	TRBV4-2	CASSQEGTSGADTQYF	TGTGCCAGCAGCCAAGAGGGGACTAGCGGGGCAGATACGCAGTATTTT
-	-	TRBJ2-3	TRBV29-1	CSVVRGTDTQYF	TGCAGCGTGGTGCGGGGTACAGATACGCAGTATTTT
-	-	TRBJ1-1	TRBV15	CATSIIGLGAFF	TGTGCCACCAGCATAATCGGACTAGGAGCTTTCTTT
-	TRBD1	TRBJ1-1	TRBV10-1	CASRYRGMNTEAFF	TGCGCCAGCAGATACAGGGGAATGAACACTGAAGCTTTCTTT
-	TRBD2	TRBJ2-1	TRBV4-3	CASSQDTPGGHNEQFF	TGCGCCAGCAGCCAAGACACCCCGGGGGGACACAATGAGCAGTTCTTC
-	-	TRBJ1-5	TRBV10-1	CASSEPILQGNQPQHF	TGCGCCAGCAGTGAACCGATTCTTCAGGGTAATCAGCCCCAGCATTTT
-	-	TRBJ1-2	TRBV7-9	CASSLEGREINYGYTF	TGTGCCAGCAGCTTAGAGGGACGGGAGATTAACTATGGCTACACCTTC
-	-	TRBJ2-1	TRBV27	CASRPSAASSYNEQFF	TGTGCCAGCCGACCCTCGGCGGCTAGCTCCTACAATGAGCAGTTCTTC
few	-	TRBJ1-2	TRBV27	CASSPGWSGYGYTF	TGTGCCAGCAGTCCCGGATGGAGTGGCTATGGCTACACCTTC
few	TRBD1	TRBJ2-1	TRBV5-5	CASSSYGTDSYNEQFF	TGTGCCAGCAGCTCTTACGGGACAGACTCCTACAATGAGCAGTTCTTC
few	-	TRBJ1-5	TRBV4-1	CASSQPGGAQHF	TGCGCCAGCAGCCAACCCGGAGGGGCCCAGCATTTT
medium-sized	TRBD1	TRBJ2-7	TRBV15	CATSRAFRPGGERSYEQYF	TGTGCCACCAGCAGAGCATTCAGGCCAGGGGGCGAGAGGTCCTACGAGCAGTACTTC
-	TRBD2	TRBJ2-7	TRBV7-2	CASSLGYPGGDEQYF	TGTGCCAGCAGCTTAGGTTATCCGGGAGGGGACGAGCAGTACTTC
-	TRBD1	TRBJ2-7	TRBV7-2	CASSSTGGPFEQYF	TGTGCCAGCAGCTCAACAGGGGGGCCTTTTGAGCAGTACTTC
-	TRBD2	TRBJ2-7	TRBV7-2	CASSSLRGLAGWSYEQYF	TGTGCCAGCAGCTCCCTCCGGGGACTAGCGGGATGGTCCTACGAGCAGTACTTC
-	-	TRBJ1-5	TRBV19	CASKGQGNNQPQHF	TGTGCCAGTAAGGGGCAGGGCAACAATCAGCCCCAGCATTTT
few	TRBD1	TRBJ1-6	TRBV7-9	CASSAEPGTENSPLHF	TGTGCCAGCAGCGCGGAGCCGGGGACAGAGAATTCACCCCTCCACTTT